This TCR beta chain was identified in a study of blood T cells in healthy people across ages (dated by TCRdb to the mid-2010s). At the level of the whole study: In model experiments, template switching captured roughly one uniquely barcoded TCR beta cDNA molecule for every two T cells. To avoid experimental bias, donors of different ages were distributed randomly across sequencing lanes. Two additional independent replicas of 1 million unique cDNA reads from the same blood draw were analyzed for two donors (one aged 18 to 30 and one aged 80 or older). The donors were split into four age groups: young (average around 17 years), middle-aged (39), aged (about 56) and long-lived (about 74). The study measured age-related changes in TCR beta repertoire diversity using deep sequencing normalized with unique cDNA molecular identifiers.

Notes on this clonotype: What this receptor recognizes is not known. Qualities for individual bases were not recorded, and no much larger clone is one base off.

Donors were a few dozen systemically healthy Caucasian individuals from Russia aged roughly 6 to 90 years. Around 10 milliliters of peripheral blood were collected from each donor into EDTA-treated Vacutainer tubes. Ficoll-Paque density-gradient centrifugation was used to isolate PBMCs, with at least 7 million obtained per sample. Total RNA was extracted from PBMCs with Trizol reagent, with at least 5 micrograms obtained per sample. For every donor, flow cytometry on a PBMC aliquot measured the percentage of naive CD45RAhigh/CD27high T cells. From the cysteine up to the phenylalanine, the CDR3 has a length of 14 residues. CDR3 DNA is the only sequence kept; it has 42 bases, read in frame from the first base. V and J are trimmed by 2 bases and 6 bases, and the gene matches miss 4 bases of the junction. From the germline V gene (reference sequence), CDR1 is SGHKS and CDR2 is YYEKEE. Study-wide findings and limitations: Conclusive comparison of naive and antigen-experienced compartments was prevented by the profiling of bulk unsorted PBMCs. Because donor CMV infection status was unknown, age-related changes in expanded clonotypes were potentially confounded. Observed TCR beta diversity per million T cells fell roughly linearly with age, and a significant reduction was already apparent by age roughly 40. Estimates of total diversity based on one million sequenced T cells were regarded as lower bounds and as underestimates. There was a strong correlation between observed TCR beta diversity and the percentage of naive T cells measured by flow cytometry. The long-lived group showed more naive CD4+ T cells, fewer expanded clones and increased TCR diversity than the aged group, suggesting age selection.

Libraries were constructed by 5' RACE. This sample was sequenced with an Illumina HiSeq 2500. A second PCR of about 6 to 12 cycles was performed with a sample-barcoded 5' primer and a J-beta primer mix. Each TCR beta cDNA molecule received a unique molecular identifier from a template-switch 5' adaptor carrying 12 random nucleotides. Each sample yielded at least 3 million CDR3-containing paired-end reads. All of the RNA was converted into first-strand cDNA using the Mint cDNA synthesis kit, with a TRBC-specific oligonucleotide serving as the primer. Following uracil-DNA glycosylase treatment, all cDNA underwent a first 18-cycle PCR with the universal primers M1SS and BC2_uni_R. In the original analysis: Each sample was normalized by randomly selecting 1 million high-quality reads, each carrying a distinct molecular identifier. Instead of being binned into consensus sequences, reads with shared molecular identifiers were discarded. MiTCR, with a Q25 quality threshold and the strictest error-elimination algorithm, was used for CDR3 identification, clonotype clustering and error correction. Lower-bound total TCR beta diversity was estimated with a nonparametric unseen species model using Euler transformation. Clones were called with MiXCR by TCRdb after fastp trimmed the public reads at Q25, and only in-frame beta chains were retained. Under each unique CDR3 protein, matching rows form one entry showing the most common genes and DNA. In this record, the V and J calls reflect TCRdb's handling and not the investigators' own analysis. Within this sample are about 580,000 distinct CDR3 sequences, with around 50% of them counted one time only. The ten largest clonotypes hold 20% to 25% of the sample.

This TCR was recovered from a man at least 80 years old in good health. The sequenced sample was blood. The sequence joins TRBV5-5 to TRBJ2-2; 7 central bases correspond to TRBD2. The nucleotide sequence reads TGTGCCAGCAGCTTCGGGGGGTCGGCCGGGGAGCTGTTTTTT. Its protein is CASSFGGSAGELFF.